This T cell receptor beta chain is from a study of T cell responses to AZD1222 COVID-19 vaccine. The CDR3 runs to 18 residues. Germline V gene data show CDR1 as LGHNA and CDR2 as YNFKEQ. Trimming at V came to 1 base and at J to 2 bases, leaving 13 bases not matched to a gene. The assay was immunoSEQ multiplex PCR, and TCRdb's table has in-frame clones only and misses some. Of 120,000 or so clones listed, over 90% are singletons. The sequence came from an adult who received the AZD1222 COVID-19 vaccine. The chain couples TRBV4-2 to TRBJ2-7, with TRBD1 matching 8 bases. Material: peripheral blood, obtained 28 days after the second AZD1222 dose. The CDR3 region has the DNA TGTGCCAGCAGCCAAGGGGTGAGGTGGGACAGGTACACCTACGAGCAGTACTTC. It codes for CASSQGVRWDRYTYEQYF.